The clone carrying this TCR beta chain showed up just once. TCRdb's copy holds only in-frame clones and misses some; the assay was immunoSEQ multiplex PCR. The repertoire holds tens of thousands of clones, with about 81% as singletons. Germline assignment: CDR1 SQVTM and CDR2 ANQGSEA. Trimming took off 6 bases at V and 5 bases at J, with 13 bases between the two ends. This CDR3 contains 12 residues. The data stem from a study of blood T cell repertoires in COVID-19. As for the study in general: Sites in the United States, Italy and Spain provided acute and convalescent COVID-19 samples.

This sequence joins TRBV29-1 and TRBJ1-1, with D possibly TRBD1 on 5 matching bases. Sequencing input: peripheral blood. The sequence was collected from a human donor in a cohort sampled during active COVID-19. The chain's CDR3 is CSVKPGGTEAFF. The CDR3 bases are TGCAGCGTGAAACCCGGGGGGACTGAAGCTTTCTTT.